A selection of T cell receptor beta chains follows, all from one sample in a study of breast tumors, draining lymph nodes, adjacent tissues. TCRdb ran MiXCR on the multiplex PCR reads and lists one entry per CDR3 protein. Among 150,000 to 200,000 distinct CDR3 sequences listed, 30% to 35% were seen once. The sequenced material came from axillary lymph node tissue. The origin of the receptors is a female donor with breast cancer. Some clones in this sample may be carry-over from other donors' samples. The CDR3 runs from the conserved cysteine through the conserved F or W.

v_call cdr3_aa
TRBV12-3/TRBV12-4 CASSLRVVGEKLFF
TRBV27 CASSATGRVYSYNEQFF
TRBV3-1 CASSQIGLLEVQFF
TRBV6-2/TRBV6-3 CASSWAGDYEQYF
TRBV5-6 CASTPDRQGKCRVSGNTIYF
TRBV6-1 CASSEQSLGQNSNQPQHF
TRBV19 CASSPTTGARGYTF
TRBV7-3 CASSLTGDRQETQYF
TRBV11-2 CASAELAGLETQYF
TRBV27 CASRIGSGPYNEQFF
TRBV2 CASSEGPYTEAFF
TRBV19 CASGGGTGIGKLFFGSGTQHF
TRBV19 CASSRDPNQPQHF
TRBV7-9 CASSSLDGTEDTIYF
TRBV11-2 CASSLKTGGNEQFF
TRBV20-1 CSASGAAPRDVDYGYTF
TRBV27 CASSLRRGTGYTF
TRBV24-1 CAALQRGTGNYEQYF
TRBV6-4 CASSPGLPTTGELFF
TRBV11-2 CASSTAGTTSNEQFF
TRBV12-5 CASGLVRQPGYNEQFF
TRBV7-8 CASSLSGTYEQYF
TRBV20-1 CSARAGTSREQYF
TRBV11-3 CASSPRGGGRRNTIYF
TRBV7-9 CASSPRGHYTF
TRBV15 CATSSPFSGRAIDTQYF
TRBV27 CASSLSVTVYKETQYF
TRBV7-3 CASSATGRAGGVSTDTQFF
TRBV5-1 CASSPQEGNQPQHF
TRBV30 CAFRGWTGGNEQYF
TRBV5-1 CASSFSTGVADEQYF
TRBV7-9 CASSIRQGDTQYF
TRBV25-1 CASSEYRRDEAFF
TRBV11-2 CASTRGQGYTGELFF
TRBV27 CASSLYMAASRDGYTF
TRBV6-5 CASSPYGSGGAYDTQYF
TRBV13 CASSAPGTGLRNTQYF
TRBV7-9 CASSQERAGNTEAFF
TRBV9 CASSVEAITEELFF
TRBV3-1 CASSQAGTSGGYEQFF
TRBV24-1 CATAQGGGTRGQEAQYF
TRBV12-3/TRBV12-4 CASTGDGPWGSPLHF
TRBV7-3 CASSSGTGQVGELFF
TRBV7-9 CASSLLAGAPEQYF
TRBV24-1 CATSLTSGVTMIYFF
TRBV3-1 CASSHLNEQYF
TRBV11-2 CASSLEGQGFVF
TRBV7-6 CASSLGRDRDNYGYTF
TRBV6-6 CASSYAGAVFTGVGETQYF
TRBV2 CASSGAGGTYGYTF
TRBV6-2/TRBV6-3 CASMEGGPFPLYEKLFF
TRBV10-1 CASSNSGYTF
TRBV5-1 CASSSDRAYSPSGANVLTF
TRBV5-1 CASSMDPANEKLFF
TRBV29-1 CSVVPSGSGLVKNIQYF
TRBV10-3 CAISESPAANYGYTF